This T cell receptor (beta chain) came from a study of cytomegalovirus exposure and HLA in healthy donors. A multiplex PCR was run with 60 Vbeta primers and 13 Jbeta primers. This table comes from immunoSEQ multiplex PCR, and its TCRdb copy is limited to in-frame clones, with some not included. The profile shows more than 95,000 clones, roughly three quarters of them singletons. In this sample, this clone turned up a few times. The CDR3 consists of 13 residues. The junction had 7 bases not matched to a gene; V was cut back by 2 bases and J by 6 bases. Germline assignment: CDR1 GTSNPN and CDR2 SVGIG (reference sequence).

The sample taken for sequencing was PBMCs. This clonotype originated in a young woman in good health and CMV-seronegative. The V gene is TRBV30, the J gene TRBJ2-7; 7 nucleotides align to TRBD1. CDR3 in amino acids: CAWSIGGVTEQYF. In DNA, the CDR3 is TGTGCCTGGAGTATAGGGGGCGTCACCGAGCAGTACTTC.